This T cell receptor (beta chain) was recovered during a study of CD8 T cells in ankylosing spondylitis listed by TCRdb under 2017. Context from the whole study: The study set out to find disease-linked TCR variants by profiling T cell receptor beta repertoires in ankylosing spondylitis patients and healthy donors. Peripheral blood was sampled, and synovial fluid was also collected from ankylosing spondylitis patients. The full study cohort was made up of about two dozen ankylosing spondylitis patients and roughly 98 healthy donors.

This clonotype was counted at least ten times. Its antigen is currently not known. No base quality information exists; no much larger clone differs at one position. The CDR3 goes from the cysteine to the phenylalanine over 15 residues. Only CDR3 DNA is held: 45 bases, read in frame from base 1. Cut back by 2 bases and 0 bases, the V and J ends lie 10 bases apart. As encoded in the germline V gene, CDR1 is SGHRS while CDR2 is YFSETQ. General study outcomes and caveats: Some TCR beta motif variants had previously been reported in synovial fluid and blood of reactive arthritis patients, which suggested common disease-initiation mechanisms. A TCR beta motif of several highly homologous amino acid variants appeared characteristic of blood from ankylosing spondylitis patients. A CD8+ phenotype was shown by the disease-linked clones, which were found at relatively low frequencies in peripheral blood. According to the report, matched synovial fluid samples from ankylosing spondylitis patients were significantly enriched for the disease-linked clones.

TCRdb shows the sequencer as Illumina HiSeq 2500. Quantitative 5'-RACE with molecular barcodes was the method used to prepare the TCR beta libraries. In the authors' own workflow: To identify disease-linked TCR variants, a new computational method was used, one built on a probabilistic model of VDJ rearrangement. The public reads were reanalyzed by TCRdb: fastp trimming at Q25, MiXCR alignment, in-frame beta chains only. Rows merge per CDR3 protein into single entries with the most common DNA and genes. V and J calls and clone size were set by TCRdb, not the authors. This sample has around 300,000 distinct CDR3 sequences in its table, and roughly 11% of those were observed once. The ten largest clones represent 9.1% of the sample.

The V and J segments used are TRBV5-1 and TRBJ2-3; no confident D gene assignment can be made. The sequencing input was blood, either unsorted or a sorted T cell fraction (not recorded which). This TCR derives from a female donor with ankylosing spondylitis or in good health (not recorded which). The sequence in DNA is TGCGCCAGCAGCTTCGGCAGTTCGAGCACAGATACGCAGTATTTT. This encodes CASSFGSSSTDTQYF.